A selection of T cell receptor beta chains follows, all from one sample in a study of regulatory T cells in long-lasting Graves disease. TCRdb re-analysed the multiplex PCR reads in MiXCR, keeping a single row per CDR3 protein. Of approximately 350,000 distinct CDR3 sequences listed, about 11% were seen once; the top ten hold around 18%. The data were also submitted as part of a second study, on T cells in Graves' hyperthyroidism and ophthalmopathy.

The sequenced sample was peripheral blood mononuclear cells (PBMCs), obtained at new diagnosis, from a patient treated with antithyroid drugs. The receptors were sampled from a woman younger than 35 with Graves disease. The CDR3 runs from the conserved cysteine through the conserved F or W. D genes are given only for firm matches. Only part of the rows carry a size: once, few, many, or a class if the clone is expanded.

TRBJ1-1 TRBV19 NA many TGTGCCAGTAACGATGGGGGGGATAGACAAGAAGCTTTCTTT CASNDGGDRQEAFF
TRBJ1-4 TRBV28 NA many TGTGCCAGCAGTTTCTCCTGGGGGGCCAATGAAAAACTGTTTTTT CASSFSWGANEKLFF
TRBJ2-5 TRBV20-1 NA many TGCAGTGCTCCGCAGGAGCTCCAAGAGACCCAGTACTTC CSAPQELQETQYF
TRBJ2-3 TRBV20-1 TRBD2 many TGCAGTGCGAGACTAGCGGGAGGGCCAGATACGCAGTATTTT CSARLAGGPDTQYF
TRBJ2-1 TRBV28 NA many TGTGCCAGCAGTGTGGACTCTTCTGACAATGAGCAGTTCTTC CASSVDSSDNEQFF
TRBJ1-1 TRBV20-1 TRBD1 NA TGCAGTGCGGGACAGAGATACACTGAAGCTTTCTTT CSAGQRYTEAFF
TRBJ1-2 TRBV4-2 TRBD1 many TGTGCCAGCAGCCAAGAGGGTCAGGGGGCTCCATATGGCTACACCTTC CASSQEGQGAPYGYTF
TRBJ1-3 TRBV6-2/TRBV6-3 NA few TGTGCCAGCAGACTAACAGGGCTTCGGAACACCATATATTTT CASRLTGLRNTIYF
TRBJ2-7 TRBV27 NA NA TGTGCCAGCAGTTTTGGGGCGTTCTCCTACGAGCAGTACTTC CASSFGAFSYEQYF
TRBJ2-5 TRBV28 TRBD2 many TGTGCCAGCAGTTTATTGGGGGGGGAGTCCTACCGAGAGACCCAGTACTTC CASSLLGGESYRETQYF
TRBJ2-7 TRBV29-1 NA many TGCAGCGTTTTCACGGCCAAAGGCTCCTACGAGCAGTACTTC CSVFTAKGSYEQYF
TRBJ1-2 TRBV7-2 NA NA TGTGCCAGCAGCTCCCCCGGGAGAAACTATGGCTACACCTTC CASSSPGRNYGYTF
TRBJ2-1 TRBV19 NA many TGTGCCAGTAGTCCGGGATGGGGCTCCTACAATGAGCAGTTCTTC CASSPGWGSYNEQFF
TRBJ2-5 TRBV29-1 NA many TGCAGCGTTGCGTCAGGAGAGACCCAGTACTTC CSVASGETQYF
TRBJ2-3 TRBV4-1 TRBD2 many TGCGCCAGCAGCCAACGGGGCGGGGGGACCGGCACAGATACGCAGTATTTT CASSQRGGGTGTDTQYF
TRBJ1-5 TRBV20-1 TRBD1 NA TGCAGTGCTAGAGTAGCAGGGGGGCATCAGCCCCAGCATTTT CSARVAGGHQPQHF
TRBJ2-2 TRBV27 NA NA TGTGCCAGCAGCCGGTGGGTAGGGAACACCGGGGAGCTGTTTTTT CASSRWVGNTGELFF
TRBJ1-4 TRBV7-8 NA many TGTGCCAGCAGCTTAGCGGCAGGGCCATGGGCCACAACTAATGAAAAACTGTTTTTT CASSLAAGPWATTNEKLFF
TRBJ1-4 TRBV6-6 NA NA TGTGCCAGCAGTTACTCGAGCAGGGAAAAACTGTTTTTT CASSYSSREKLFF
TRBJ1-2 TRBV7-2 NA many TGTGCCAGCAGCTTAGAATCAGGGGCCCACTATGGCTACACCTTC CASSLESGAHYGYTF
TRBJ2-1 TRBV20-1 TRBD2 many TGCAGTGCCCCCGGGGGAAGGACTAGCGGGAATTTCGTAGCGGGGTTCTCCTACAATGAGCAGTTCTTC CSAPGGRTSGNFVAGFSYNEQFF
TRBJ1-1 TRBV4-1 NA many TGCGCCAGCAGCCAGGGGGTCCGGGGAGAAGCTTTCTTT CASSQGVRGEAFF
TRBJ2-2 TRBV7-2 TRBD1 many TGTGCCAGCAGCTTGTACAGGACAGGGTTAAACACCGGGGAGCTGTTTTTT CASSLYRTGLNTGELFF
TRBJ2-5 TRBV9 TRBD2 many TGTGCCAGCAGCGCACTAGCGGGAGGGCCGGGAGAGACCCAGTACTTC CASSALAGGPGETQYF
TRBJ1-2 TRBV6-1 TRBD1 many TGTGCCAGCAGCCCAGGACAGGCCGTTAACTATGGCTACACCTTC CASSPGQAVNYGYTF
TRBJ1-6 TRBV6-2/TRBV6-3 NA NA TGTGCCAGCAGTTACACGGGGGGCAAAATTGGATCACCCCTCCACTTT CASSYTGGKIGSPLHF
TRBJ2-3 TRBV24-1 NA many TGTGCCACCAAGGAAGAAACCACAGATACGCAGTATTTT CATKEETTDTQYF
TRBJ2-1 TRBV7-2 NA few TGTGCCAGCAGGTCTAGGGGTACGCGTAATGAGCAGTTCTTC CASRSRGTRNEQFF
TRBJ1-1 TRBV25-1 TRBD1 many TGTGCCAGCAGGGGACAGGGTTGGGCTGAAGCTTTCTTT CASRGQGWAEAFF
TRBJ2-5 TRBV20-1 NA many TGCAGTGCTAGGGCGGGGAAGGTAGAGACCCAGTACTTC CSARAGKVETQYF
TRBJ1-1 TRBV12-3/TRBV12-4 TRBD1 NA TGTGCCAGCAGTTTAGCGCGGACAGGGTTGAACACTGAAGCTTTCTTT CASSLARTGLNTEAFF
TRBJ2-1 TRBV11-3 NA NA TGTGCCAGCGCACGTGGGAATGAGCAGTTCTTC CASARGNEQFF
TRBJ1-1 TRBV7-9 NA many TGTGCCAGCAGGGACAGCCATATGAACACTGAAGCTTTCTTT CASRDSHMNTEAFF
TRBJ1-5 TRBV5-1 TRBD1 NA TGCGCCAGCAGCCTAGAGACAGGGATCAATCAGCCCCAGCATTTT CASSLETGINQPQHF
TRBJ1-1 TRBV7-6 TRBD1 few TGTGCCAGCAGCGCCCAGACAGGGGTTAACACTGAAGCTTTCTTT CASSAQTGVNTEAFF
TRBJ1-2 TRBV9 NA many TGTGCCAGCAGCGTACCGGGCGGAGATGGCTACACCTTC CASSVPGGDGYTF
TRBJ2-7 TRBV15 TRBD2 many TGTGCCACCAGCTCCACGGGACTAGCCCCCGAGCAGTACTTC CATSSTGLAPEQYF
TRBJ1-2 TRBV3-1 NA few TGTGCCAGCAGCCAGCAGGGGTATGGCTACACCTTC CASSQQGYGYTF
TRBJ1-5 TRBV20-1 NA NA TGCAGTGCTAGAGATTACGGGGGGATAAATCAGCCCCAGCATTTT CSARDYGGINQPQHF
TRBJ2-3 TRBV2 NA many TGTGCCAGTCACCGCGGCACAGATACGCAGTATTTT CASHRGTDTQYF
TRBJ1-2 TRBV29-1 NA NA TGCAGCGTTGCCGGAGCGAGCTATGGCTACACCTTC CSVAGASYGYTF
TRBJ2-3 TRBV7-3 NA few TGTGCCAGCAGCCAAAGGGGGGGCCGGGCAGATACGCAGTATTTT CASSQRGGRADTQYF
TRBJ1-6 TRBV14 NA NA TGTGCCAGCAGCCAAGGGGTTTGGTCACCCCTCCACTTT CASSQGVWSPLHF